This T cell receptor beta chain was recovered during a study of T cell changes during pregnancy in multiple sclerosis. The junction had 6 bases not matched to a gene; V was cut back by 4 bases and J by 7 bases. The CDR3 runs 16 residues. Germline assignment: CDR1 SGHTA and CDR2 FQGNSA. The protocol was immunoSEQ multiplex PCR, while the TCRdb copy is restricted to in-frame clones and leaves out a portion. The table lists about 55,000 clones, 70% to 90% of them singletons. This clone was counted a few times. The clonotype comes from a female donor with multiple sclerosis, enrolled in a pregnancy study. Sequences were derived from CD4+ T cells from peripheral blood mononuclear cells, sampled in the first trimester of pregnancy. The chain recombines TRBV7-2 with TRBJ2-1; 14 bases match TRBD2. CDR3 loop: CASSYRGTSGSNEQFF. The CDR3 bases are TGTGCCAGCAGCTACCGCGGGACTAGCGGGAGTAATGAGCAGTTCTTC.